These 11 T cell receptor beta chains share one sample of origin, sequenced in a study of T cells in Graves' hyperthyroidism and ophthalmopathy (dated by TCRdb to about 2019). Library prep was done by multiplex PCR. Sequencing relied on an Illumina HiSeq 2000. The TCR beta CDR3 regions were amplified from the RNA transcripts. For the first round of RT-PCR on the TCR CDR3, the HTBI primer set was used together with the Qiagen OneStep RT-PCR kit. TCRdb passed the public sequencing reads through fastp at Q25 and MiXCR, retaining productive beta sequences. Rows with a matching CDR3 protein are joined into one entry that keeps the most common DNA and genes. This sample is represented by approximately 630,000 distinct CDR3 sequences; around 15% of them were singletons. The top ten clones comprise 3% to 4.5% of the sample. Sample: blood. All receptors come from a woman younger than 45 with Graves' hyperthyroidism.

Many counts were recorded for this clonotype. The chain joins TRBV11-2 to TRBJ1-2; D gene ambiguous. The CDR3 loop spans 15 amino acids. Per the germline V gene, CDR1 is SGHAT and CDR2 is FQNNGV. V shed 5 bases and J shed 9 bases, with 22 bases lying between them. CDR3 region: CASSPARGELWSYTF. The CDR3 region has the DNA TGTGCCAGCAGCCCCGCGCGGGGAGAACTATGGAGCTACACCTTC.

This clonotype was counted a few times. The chain carries TRBV20-1 and TRBJ1-2, with D hard to call. V was clipped by 5 bases and J by 6 bases, with 4 bases between them. The CDR3 spans 9 residues. CDR1 and CDR2 (germline): DFQATT, SNEGSKA (reference sequence). CDR3 in amino acids: CSADNGYTF. DNA for the CDR3: TGCAGTGCTGATAATGGCTACACCTTC.

This chain links TRBV19 with TRBJ2-1; 7 nucleotides align to TRBD1. Germline V gene data show CDR1 as LNHDA and CDR2 as SQIVND (reference sequence). The CDR3 loop spans 12 amino acids. J gave up 6 bases and V 7 bases, and 3 bases lay outside the gene matches. CDR3 amino acids: CASKAGGNEQFF. The CDR3 nucleotides read TGTGCCAGTAAGGCAGGGGGCAATGAGCAGTTCTTC.

In its sample, this clonotype was seen many times. The chain employs TRBV5-1 and TRBJ2-1, with D possibly TRBD2 on 5 matching bases. The germline V gene encodes CDR1 SGHRS and CDR2 YFSETQ. V lost 4 bases, J lost 0 bases, and 11 bases lay in between. This CDR3 has 15 residues. CDR3 bases: TGCGCCAGCAGCCCCGGACTGAACTCCTACAATGAGCAGTTCTTC. This encodes CASSPGLNSYNEQFF.

For this clonotype: One junction end disagrees with the germline gene, perhaps due to a read error. The genes are TRBV19 and TRBJ2-1, with 7 bases identical to TRBD2. Germline loops: CDR1 LNHDA, CDR2 SQIVND (reference sequence). This CDR3 region has 15 residues. CDR3 loop: CASSTRLSGTQEQSF. CDR3 DNA: TGTGCCAGTAGTACCCGATTGAGCGGGACCCAGGAGCAGTCCTTC.

In its sample, this clonotype was seen many times. The rearrangement links TRBV12-3 or TRBV12-4 to TRBJ1-2; tentative D call: TRBD1 (5 bases). Trimming cost V 3 bases and J 10 bases, with 9 bases left between them. The CDR3 has 11 amino acids. Written as DNA, the CDR3 is TGTGCCAGCAGTTTTTTGGGGGACTACACCTTC. Amino acids: CASSFLGDYTF.

This clonotype was counted ten times or more. The chain employs TRBV20-1 and TRBJ2-1, with 12 positions matching TRBD2. The CDR3 consists of 18 residues. CDR1 is DFQATT and CDR2 is SNEGSKA in the germline V gene (reference sequence). The V gene end was trimmed by 0 bases and the J gene end by 1 base; junction bases not matched to a gene: 7. In DNA, the CDR3 is TGCAGTGCTAGAGATTTCGGACTAGCGGGATTGTCCTACAATGAGCAGTTCTTC. Residues: CSARDFGLAGLSYNEQFF.

This chain links TRBV20-1 with TRBJ2-7; 7 nucleotides line up with TRBD1. V trimming: 4 bases; J trimming: 3 bases; junction bases outside the gene matches: 3. Germline V CDR1 and CDR2: DFQATT, SNEGSKA (reference sequence). The CDR3 is made up of 12 amino acids. The CDR3 sequence: CSATDRDYEQYF. DNA for the CDR3: TGCAGTGCTACTGACAGGGACTACGAGCAGTACTTC.

This clonotype occurred many times. The genes are TRBV11-3 and TRBJ2-1, with TRBD2 matching 9 bases. CDR3 size: 12 residues. V trimming: 5 bases; J trimming: 9 bases; junction bases outside the gene matches: 2. Germline loops: CDR1 SGHNT, CDR2 YENEEA. The CDR3 nucleotides read TGTGCCAGCAGCCAGCGGGAGGCTGAGCAGTTCTTC. It yields the protein CASSQREAEQFF.

This clonotype was seen ten or more times. The chain has TRBV11-2 and TRBJ2-7; 8 nucleotides agree with TRBD1. V was pared by 5 bases and J by 5 bases, with 8 bases of the junction left unmatched. Per the germline V gene, CDR1 is SGHAT and CDR2 is FQNNGV. CDR3 length: 14 amino acids. CDR3 residues: CASSLTGTGDEQYF. CDR3 sequence (DNA): TGTGCCAGCAGCCTCACCGGGACAGGTGACGAGCAGTACTTC.

This clonotype was detected a few times. This chain joins TRBV20-1 and TRBJ1-6; TRBD1 matches 8 bases. Looked up from germline, CDR1 is DFQATT and CDR2 is SNEGSKA (reference sequence). Trimming at V came to 5 bases and at J to 6 bases, leaving 9 bases not matched to a gene. The CDR3 runs 15 residues. CDR3 protein: CSASQGAMGNSPLHF. Here the CDR3 DNA reads TGCAGTGCTTCCCAGGGGGCTATGGGTAATTCACCCCTCCACTTT.